Below, 31 T cell receptor beta chains from the same sample are listed, as sequenced in a study of blood T cell repertoires in COVID-19. Sequenced by immunoSEQ multiplex PCR; TCRdb stores in-frame clones only, minus some. The data hold about 100,000 clones, with 86% observed a single time. Sequenced material: PBMCs or T cells enriched from blood (not recorded which). These receptors all stem from a woman between 50 and 59 years old who had recovered from COVID-19.

The V call is TRBV19, the J call TRBJ1-2, with 7 nucleotides matching TRBD1. The CDR3 consists of 15 residues. Germline V gene data show CDR1 as LNHDA and CDR2 as SQIVND (reference sequence). V lost 6 bases, J lost 4 bases, and 11 bases stayed unmatched. In nucleotides, the CDR3 is TGTGCCAGTAGCAAAGACAGGGTGATTGGCTATGGCTACACCTTC. It encodes CASSKDRVIGYGYTF.

The gene calls are TRBV6-6 and TRBJ1-1, with D perhaps TRBD1 (6 bases). With 4 bases removed from V and 12 bases from J, the gap between germline ends came to 18 bases. Germline loops: CDR1 MNHNY, CDR2 SVGAGI (reference sequence). The length of the CDR3 is 13 residues. CDR3 sequence: CASSSHSGGVTFF. CDR3 sequence (DNA): TGTGCCAGCAGTTCCCATTCGGGGGGCGTGACTTTCTTT.

The chain carries TRBV27 and TRBJ1-1, with TRBD1 matching 7 bases. The CDR3 spans 15 residues. Germline V lookup: CDR1 MNHEY, CDR2 SMNVEV (reference sequence). The V segment lost 5 bases and the J segment 2 bases; nucleotides outside the gene matches: 8. The CDR3 bases are TGTGCCAGCAGTGTACAGGGGAAAGTTAACACTGAAGCTTTCTTT. This sequence encodes CASSVQGKVNTEAFF.

This chain joins TRBV11-2 and TRBJ2-1; 11 bases are a match to TRBD2. The CDR3 loop spans 16 amino acids. The trim removed 5 bases at V and 3 bases at J, leaving 6 bases unmatched. Germline loops: CDR1 SGHAT, CDR2 FQNNGV. In DNA, the CDR3 is TGTGCCAGCAGCCTAACCGGGACTAGCGGCTACAATGAGCAGTTCTTC. Encoded protein: CASSLTGTSGYNEQFF.

This clone turned up a few times. V is TRBV28 and J is TRBJ2-7; 7 nucleotides line up with TRBD1. Germline V gene data show CDR1 as MDHEN and CDR2 as SYDVKM. This CDR3 has 15 residues. The V segment lost 6 bases and the J segment 0 bases; nucleotides outside the gene matches: 8. CDR3 nucleotide sequence: TGTGCCAGCAGCCTCGGCCGGGACAGCTCCTACGAGCAGTACTTC. This translates into CASSLGRDSSYEQYF.

As DNA, the CDR3 is TGTGCCAGCAGCCTTACAGGGAACTATGGCTACACCTTC. It encodes CASSLTGNYGYTF. V gene TRBV3-1 (or the pseudogene TRBV3-2) combines with J gene TRBJ1-2; possible D gene TRBD1, 6 bases. CDR1 LGHDT and CDR2 YNNKEL come from the germline V gene (reference sequence). V dropped 4 bases and J dropped 2 bases, with 8 bases sitting between them. CDR3 length: 13 amino acids.

This sequence joins TRBV7-8 and TRBJ1-4; D gene ambiguous. V was clipped by 0 bases and J by 0 bases, with 5 bases between them. The germline gives CDR1 SGHVS, CDR2 FQNEAQ. The CDR3 contains 15 residues. DNA for the CDR3: TGTGCCAGCAGCTTAGCGTTATCAACTAATGAAAAACTGTTTTTT. Its translation is CASSLALSTNEKLFF.

The V gene is TRBV19, the J gene TRBJ2-6, with 12 bases fitting TRBD2. From germline, CDR1 is LNHDA and CDR2 SQIVND (reference sequence). The CDR3 is 20 amino acids. V gave up 1 base and J gave up 2 bases; unmatched junction bases: 9. In nucleotides, the CDR3 is TGTGCCAGTAGTATAGTTCTGAGACTAGCGGGAGTCCCTGGGGCCAACGTCCTGACTTTC. Amino acid sequence: CASSIVLRLAGVPGANVLTF.

The chain has TRBV7-9 and TRBJ2-7; perhaps TRBD1 as D (6 bases). V lost 5 bases and J 5 bases, leaving 19 bases between the germline ends. Germline CDR1 is SEHNR and CDR2 is FQNEAQ (reference sequence). This CDR3 has 15 residues. As DNA, the CDR3 is TGTGCCAGCAGCCTCCCGACAGGTTCCGTAAACGAGCAGTACTTC. It translates to CASSLPTGSVNEQYF.

This clone was observed a handful of times. This rearrangement joins TRBV2 to TRBJ2-3; 12 bases fit TRBD2. Germline CDR1 SNHLY, CDR2 FYNNEI. The CDR3 spans 15 residues. V gave up 6 bases and J gave up 1 base; unmatched junction bases: 2. CDR3 amino acids: CASRRLAGGTDTQYF. The CDR3, as DNA: TGTGCCAGCAGGCGACTAGCGGGAGGCACAGATACGCAGTATTTT.

This clone appeared once. The genes are TRBV25-1 and TRBJ2-7; possibly TRBD2 for D (6 bases). The length of the CDR3 is 14 residues. The V gene lost 3 bases and the J gene lost 6 bases, with 15 bases spanning the gap. From germline, CDR1 is MGHDK and CDR2 SYGVNS. The CDR3 reads CASSESGAGGEQYF. The CDR3 DNA is TGTGCCAGCAGTGAGTCGGGAGCCGGGGGCGAGCAGTACTTC.

This rearrangement joins TRBV10-1 to TRBJ2-1; 13 bases are shared with TRBD2. From germline, CDR1 is WNHNN and CDR2 SYGVQD (reference sequence). This CDR3 contains 17 residues. J was trimmed by 8 bases and V by 6 bases; bases with no gene match: 13. This CDR3 is CASSAALAGGPGDEQFF. CDR3 nucleotides: TGCGCCAGCAGCGCCGCACTAGCGGGAGGGCCAGGCGATGAGCAGTTCTTC.

This chain joins TRBV18 and TRBJ1-2, with 7 bases lining up with TRBD1. The CDR3 runs 15 residues. Germline-derived CDR1 and CDR2 are KGHSH and LQKENI. V lost 2 bases and J lost 4; bases outside the gene matches: 7. CDR3 sequence (DNA): TGTGCCAGCTCACCAGGGACAGAGCGATTCTATGGCTACACCTTC. Encoded protein: CASSPGTERFYGYTF.

The chain employs TRBV5-1 and TRBJ1-2; D ambiguous. CDR3 length: 13 residues. V was pared by 2 bases and J by 0 bases, with 5 bases between. Germline assignment: CDR1 SGHRS and CDR2 YFSETQ. In DNA, the CDR3 is TGCGCCAGCAGCTTACAGACTAACTATGGCTACACCTTC. This codes for CASSLQTNYGYTF.

The chain carries TRBV27 and TRBJ2-7, with 7 bases that match TRBD1. Losses at the gene ends were 5 bases for V and 3 bases for J; bases not matched to a gene: 10. CDR3 size: 15 residues. From germline, CDR1 is MNHEY and CDR2 SMNVEV (reference sequence). CDR3 sequence: CASSRTSGQFYEQYF. The CDR3 DNA sequence: TGTGCCAGCAGTCGCACCTCGGGACAGTTCTACGAGCAGTACTTC.

The V gene is TRBV29-1, the J gene TRBJ1-2, with D possibly matching TRBD1 (5 bases). There are 11 residues in the CDR3. Trimming took off 8 bases at V and 10 bases at J, with 17 bases between the two ends. Germline V lookup: CDR1 SQVTM, CDR2 ANQGSEA. CDR3 loop: CSSTVGEDYTF. CDR3 in DNA: TGCAGCTCCACCGTAGGGGAGGACTACACCTTC.

V gene TRBV30 combines with J gene TRBJ2-7; 8 bases match TRBD1. The V and J ends lost 4 bases and 0 bases, in that order; junction bases with no gene match: 5. Germline-derived CDR1 and CDR2 are GTSNPN and SVGIG (reference sequence). The CDR3 is 14 residues long. The CDR3 loop reads CAWTRDRNSYEQYF. The CDR3 region has the DNA TGTGCCTGGACCAGGGACAGGAACTCCTACGAGCAGTACTTC. Full variable domain (missing parts from reference TRBV30 and TRBJ2-7): SQTIHQWPATLVQPVGSPLSLECTVEGTSNPNLYWYRQAAGRGLQLLFYSVGIGQISSEVPQNLSASRPQDRQFILSSKKLLLSDSGFYLCAWTRDRNSYEQYFGPGTRLTVT.

The V gene is TRBV29-1, the J gene TRBJ2-7, with D maybe TRBD1 (6 bases). The CDR3 sequence is 12 residues long. Germline CDR1 SQVTM, CDR2 ANQGSEA. Trimming removed 6 bases from V and 5 bases from J, with 14 bases in between. This CDR3 reads CSVPNEGDEQYF. In nucleotides, the CDR3 is TGCAGCGTACCTAACGAGGGGGACGAGCAGTACTTC.

The rearrangement uses TRBV5-1 and TRBJ2-1, with a weak D call TRBD2 (6 bases). The germline gives CDR1 SGHRS, CDR2 YFSETQ. This CDR3 has 15 residues. The ends were cut back, 1 base at V and 6 bases at J, with 14 bases in the middle. In DNA, the CDR3 is TGCGCCAGCAGCTTGACTAGCTACGGAATCAATGAGCAGTTCTTC. Encoded protein: CASSLTSYGINEQFF. Supplemented by reference TRBV5-1 and TRBJ2-1, the full variable domain reads KAGVTQTPRYLIKTRGQQVTLSCSPISGHRSVSWYQQTPGQGLQFLFEYFSETQRNKGNFPGRFSGRQFSNSRSEMNVSTLELGDSALYLCASSLTSYGINEQFFGPGTRLTVL.

The chain recombines TRBV5-1 with TRBJ2-2, with 10 bases matching TRBD2. Germline loops: CDR1 SGHRS, CDR2 YFSETQ. With V trimmed by 2 bases and J by 6 bases, 7 bases remained unmatched. This CDR3 comprises 16 residues. The CDR3 DNA sequence: TGCGCCAGCAGCTTAACTAGCGGGACCTCGCCCGGGGAGCTGTTTTTT. It translates to CASSLTSGTSPGELFF. Drawing the rest from reference TRBV5-1 and TRBJ2-2, the complete variable domain is KAGVTQTPRYLIKTRGQQVTLSCSPISGHRSVSWYQQTPGQGLQFLFEYFSETQRNKGNFPGRFSGRQFSNSRSEMNVSTLELGDSALYLCASSLTSGTSPGELFFGEGSRLTVL.

This clone is medium-sized in the sample. This chain joins TRBV6-5 and TRBJ2-1; 10 bases agree with TRBD2. Trimming at V came to 6 bases and at J to 4 bases, leaving 6 bases not matched to a gene. The CDR3 runs 15 residues. CDR1 is MNHEY and CDR2 is SVGAGI in the germline V gene. The CDR3 region is CASSRLAGEYNEQFF. DNA of the CDR3: TGTGCCAGCAGCCGTCTAGCGGGAGAGTACAATGAGCAGTTCTTC.

A single count supports this clone. The chain uses TRBV9 and TRBJ1-2; the match to TRBD1 covers 9 bases. The V and J ends lost 0 bases and 3 bases, in that order; junction bases with no gene match: 3. The germline V gene has CDR1 SGDLS and CDR2 YYNGEE. This CDR3 has 15 residues. The CDR3 reads CASSVEGTGHYGYTF. CDR3 bases: TGTGCCAGCAGCGTAGAGGGGACAGGGCACTATGGCTACACCTTC.

This chain connects TRBV7-3 to TRBJ2-1, with TRBD2 matching over 9 bases. Germline trimming cut 1 base from V and 9 bases from J; bases unmatched to any gene: 7. Germline lookup yields CDR1 SGHTA and CDR2 FQGTGA. CDR3 length: 15 residues. CDR3 amino acids: CASSLRPGLAGEQFF. In DNA, the CDR3 is TGTGCCAGCAGCTTAAGGCCGGGACTAGCCGGTGAGCAGTTCTTC. Based on the CDR3 plus reference TRBV7-3 and TRBJ2-1, the full variable domain is GAGVSQTPSNKVTEKGKYVELRCDPISGHTALYWYRQSLGQGPEFLIYFQGTGAADDSGLPNDRFFAVRPEGSVSTLKIQRTERGDSAVYLCASSLRPGLAGEQFFGPGTRLTVL.

The V call is TRBV18, the J call TRBJ1-2; perhaps TRBD1 as D (6 bases). There are 17 residues in the CDR3. The germline CDR1 and CDR2 sequences are KGHSH and LQKENI. Between the trimmed V and J ends, which lost 0 bases and 3 bases, there was a span of 17 bases. CDR3 DNA: TGTGCCAGCTCACCACCGGCGGGGGCCCCCTCCTACTATGGCTACACCTTC. Amino acids: CASSPPAGAPSYYGYTF.

This chain uses TRBV6-1 with TRBJ2-4, with 9 bases that match TRBD2. CDR1 and CDR2 from the germline V gene are MNHNS and SASEGT. The CDR3 runs 17 residues. The junction had 4 bases not matched to a gene; V was cut back by 1 base and J by 0 bases. CDR3 nucleotide sequence: TGTGCCAGCAGTGAAGGTAGCGGGGGTATAGCCAAAAACATTCAGTACTTC. Its translation is CASSEGSGGIAKNIQYF.

This clone was counted only a few times. This sequence joins TRBV7-2 and TRBJ1-2; 7 bases are a match to TRBD1. The CDR3 is 14 amino acids. Germline CDR1 and CDR2: SGHTA and FQGNSA. V gave up 4 bases and J gave up 3 bases; unmatched junction bases: 5. The CDR3 DNA sequence: TGTGCCAGCAGCTATGACAGGGACTACTATGGCTACACCTTC. This gives the protein CASSYDRDYYGYTF.

This sequence joins TRBV7-9 and TRBJ2-5; weak D call: TRBD1 (5 bases). V gave up 1 base and J gave up 5 bases, with 14 bases separating them. CDR1 SEHNR and CDR2 FQNEAQ come from the germline V gene (reference sequence). This CDR3 region has 15 residues. CDR3 DNA: TGTGCCAGCAGCTTAGGGCCAGGGTCAAGCGAGACCCAGTACTTC. Translation gives CASSLGPGSSETQYF.

The gene calls are TRBV20-1 and TRBJ2-2; no clear D. Germline V CDR1 and CDR2: DFQATT, SNEGSKA (reference sequence). The CDR3 has 13 residues. The germline V and J ends were trimmed by 3 bases and 5 bases, with 10 bases remaining between them. This CDR3 is CSASFHGTGELFF. As DNA, the CDR3 is TGCAGTGCTAGTTTTCACGGTACCGGGGAGCTGTTTTTT.

The V call is TRBV19, the J call TRBJ2-6; 10 nucleotides line up with TRBD1. The CDR3 has 19 amino acids. With 6 bases clipped from V and 4 bases from J, the junction kept 15 bases outside the gene matches. The germline CDR1 and CDR2 sequences are LNHDA and SQIVND (reference sequence). The CDR3 is CASRQLPGQGKSGANVLTF. DNA for the CDR3: TGTGCCAGTAGACAATTACCGGGACAGGGGAAGTCGGGGGCCAACGTCCTGACTTTC.

The chain recombines TRBV6-1 with TRBJ1-2, with D tentatively TRBD1 (5 bases). Germline V CDR1 and CDR2: MNHNS, SASEGT. The CDR3 is 14 residues long. Between the trimmed V and J ends, which lost 2 bases and 4 bases, there was a span of 11 bases. The DNA for the CDR3 is TGTGCCAGCAGTGAATTGGGGGGGGTCTATGGCTACACCTTC. It specifies CASSELGGVYGYTF.

The chain employs TRBV11-3 and TRBJ2-3; possibly TRBD2 for D (5 bases). V lost 3 bases and J lost 2, with 12 bases in between. The CDR3 contains 15 residues. CDR1 is SGHNT, CDR2 YENEEA, per germline. Here the CDR3 reads CASSFGGSTTDTQYF. The CDR3 DNA sequence: TGTGCCAGCAGCTTTGGAGGATCGACCACAGATACGCAGTATTTT.